The 25 T cell receptor beta chains below all came from one sample that was sequenced in a study of blood T cell repertoires in COVID-19. Sequenced by immunoSEQ multiplex PCR; TCRdb stores in-frame clones only, minus some. The sample consists of about 310,000 clones, roughly 91% of them appearing once. The sample comprised PBMCs or T cells enriched from blood (not recorded which). The receptor set was obtained from a young woman who had recovered from COVID-19.

The rearrangement links TRBV4-2 to TRBJ1-4; 10 bases are a match to TRBD1. Per the germline V gene, CDR1 is LGHNA and CDR2 is YNFKEQ. The CDR3 sequence is 14 residues long. After removal of 4 bases from V and 14 bases from J, the junction contained 10 bases not matched to a gene. CDR3 DNA sequence: TGTGCCAGCAGCCCTGGGACAGGGGATGGGGCCCTGTTTTTT. Its translation: CASSPGTGDGALFF.

The table lists this clone with a few counts. The gene calls are TRBV28 and TRBJ1-1; a possible D gene is TRBD1 (5 bases). The CDR3 runs to 14 residues. Trimming removed 6 bases from V and 5 bases from J, with 16 bases in between. The V gene's germline CDR1 is MDHEN and CDR2 SYDVKM. This CDR3 is CASRGPGSLTEAFF. The CDR3 coding sequence is TGTGCCAGCAGGGGGCCCGGGAGTTTGACTGAAGCTTTCTTT. The complete variable domain, with remaining parts taken from reference TRBV28 and TRBJ1-1, reads DVKVTQSSRYLVKRTGEKVFLECVQDMDHENMFWYRQDPGLGLRLIYFSYDVKMKEKGDIPEGYSVSREKKERFSLILESASTNQTSMYLCASRGPGSLTEAFFGQGTRLTVV.

The CDR3 nucleotides read TGTGCCAGTAGTACCGCCCACCGGGGGAGGTCTGAAGCTTTCTTT. Translating it yields CASSTAHRGRSEAFF. The chain is built from TRBV19 and TRBJ1-1, with a possible D match to TRBD1 (5 bases). Germline V gene data show CDR1 as LNHDA and CDR2 as SQIVND (reference sequence). This CDR3 region has 15 residues. Trimming stripped 4 bases from V and 6 bases from J, with 18 bases between.

V is TRBV27 and J is TRBJ2-2, with D maybe TRBD2 (6 bases). This CDR3 has 15 amino acids. Trimming removed 1 base from V and 6 bases from J, with 12 bases in between. Germline V lookup: CDR1 MNHEY, CDR2 SMNVEV (reference sequence). The CDR3 reads CASSLYASDPGELFF. The CDR3 nucleotides read TGTGCCAGCAGTTTATACGCTAGCGATCCCGGGGAGCTGTTTTTT.

The V gene is TRBV4-3, the J gene TRBJ2-1; no definite D call. The CDR3 runs 15 residues. Germline CDR1 reads LGHNA; CDR2 reads YSLEER. Trimming removed 0 bases from V and 4 bases from J, with 10 bases in between. Written as DNA, the CDR3 is TGCGCCAGCAGCCAAGATATGGCCAGTTACAATGAGCAGTTCTTC. Protein sequence: CASSQDMASYNEQFF.

For this clone: At one end the junction does not follow the germline gene, possibly because of a read error. CDR3 DNA sequence: TGCGCCAGCAGTTTGGGGACAGGGGGGGAAAAACTGTTTTTT. It is translated as CASSLGTGGEKLFF. The gene calls are TRBV5-1 and TRBJ1-4; 11 bases line up with TRBD1. This CDR3 has 14 residues. The germline V gene has CDR1 SGHRS and CDR2 YFSETQ. The whole variable domain, remainder taken from reference TRBV5-1 and TRBJ1-4, is KAGVTQTPRYLIKTRGQQVTLSCSPISGHRSVSWYQQTPGQGLQFLFEYFSETQRNKGNFPGRFSGRQFSNSRSEMNVSTLELGDSALYLCASSLGTGGEKLFFGSGTQLSVL.

This chain links TRBV7-9 with TRBJ2-7, with TRBD1 matching 9 bases. V lost 5 bases and J lost 5; bases outside the gene matches: 7. Germline CDR1 reads SEHNR; CDR2 reads FQNEAQ (reference sequence). This CDR3 comprises 14 residues. In DNA, the CDR3 is TGTGCCAGCAGCCAGGACAGGGGCCGAAACGAGCAGTACTTC. Protein product: CASSQDRGRNEQYF.

The chain carries TRBV29-1 and TRBJ2-5; no clear D. Per the germline V gene, CDR1 is SQVTM and CDR2 is ANQGSEA. The CDR3 is 12 amino acids. V shed 5 bases and J shed 3 bases, with 10 bases lying between them. CDR3 amino acids: CSVKTRKETQYF. The CDR3 coding sequence is TGCAGCGTTAAGACACGAAAAGAGACCCAGTACTTC.

This chain connects TRBV5-1 to TRBJ1-2, with D tentatively TRBD1 (6 bases). V was clipped by 7 bases and J by 4 bases, with 17 bases between them. The germline V gene encodes CDR1 SGHRS and CDR2 YFSETQ. The CDR3 length is 14 residues. CDR3 in amino acids: CASFEGGGLYGYTF. The CDR3 region has the DNA TGCGCCAGCTTCGAAGGGGGGGGACTCTATGGCTACACCTTC.

This chain connects TRBV4-2 to TRBJ2-1; 9 nucleotides align to TRBD2. V lost 0 bases and J lost 3; bases outside the gene matches: 3. The germline V gene has CDR1 LGHNA and CDR2 YNFKEQ. This CDR3 is 16 amino acids long. For the CDR3, the DNA is TGTGCCAGCAGCCAAGATGGGACTAGCAGCTACAATGAGCAGTTCTTC. Translating gives CASSQDGTSSYNEQFF.

The V call is TRBV4-3, the J call TRBJ2-7, with 10 bases identical to TRBD2. In germline, CDR1 is LGHNA, CDR2 YSLEER. The CDR3 runs to 17 residues. J was trimmed by 0 bases and V by 0 bases; bases with no gene match: 5. CDR3 bases: TGCGCCAGCAGCCAAGATTGGACTAGCGGTCGCTCCTACGAGCAGTACTTC. Translating it yields CASSQDWTSGRSYEQYF.

The V gene is TRBV5-6, the J gene TRBJ1-5; D may be TRBD1 (5 bases). V was clipped by 3 bases and J by 7 bases, with 20 bases between them. Germline V gene data show CDR1 as SGHDT and CDR2 as YYEEEE. The CDR3 has 16 residues. CDR3: CASSWGSGVVGQPQHF. The CDR3 region has the DNA TGTGCCAGCAGCTGGGGGTCGGGGGTCGTCGGACAGCCCCAGCATTTT.

The V and J genes are TRBV11-2 and TRBJ2-2; 12 bases align to TRBD2. V shed 3 bases, J shed 6 bases, and the junction held 11 bases outside the gene matches. Germline-derived CDR1 and CDR2 are SGHAT and FQNNGV. The CDR3 covers 18 residues. CDR3 amino acids: CASSFRLAGGPMAGELFF. CDR3 sequence (DNA): TGTGCCAGCAGCTTTAGGCTAGCGGGAGGGCCAATGGCCGGGGAGCTGTTTTTT.

The chain combines TRBV18 with TRBJ2-7, with 7 bases aligning to TRBD1. This CDR3 contains 15 residues. V gave up 3 bases and J gave up 3 bases; unmatched junction bases: 8. From germline, CDR1 is KGHSH and CDR2 LQKENI. The CDR3: CASSPLGQELYEQYF. CDR3 bases: TGTGCCAGCTCACCCCTAGGACAGGAACTCTACGAGCAGTACTTC.

The chain couples TRBV10-3 to TRBJ1-5; D might be TRBD1 (5 bases). Trimming took 3 bases from V and 4 from J, leaving 7 bases between them. Germline loops: CDR1 ENHRY, CDR2 SYGVKD. The CDR3 is 13 amino acids. In DNA form, the CDR3 reads TGTGCCATCAGTGAAAGGGGTAATCAGCCCCAGCATTTT. Translation gives CAISERGNQPQHF.

This chain joins TRBV7-3 and TRBJ2-5, with TRBD2 matching over 9 bases. CDR1 is SGHTA and CDR2 is FQGTGA in the germline V gene. The CDR3 is 18 amino acids. Losses at the gene ends were 2 bases for V and 2 bases for J; bases not matched to a gene: 12. The CDR3 bases are TGTGCCAGCAGCTTATGGGCTAGCGGGACTTCGAATCAAGAGACCCAGTACTTC. Translation: CASSLWASGTSNQETQYF.

CDR3 protein: CASSSSREVTYNEQFF. CDR3 DNA: TGTGCCAGCAGTAGTTCGCGGGAGGTAACATACAATGAGCAGTTCTTC. The rearrangement links TRBV27 to TRBJ2-1, with TRBD2 matching 8 bases. Per the germline V gene, CDR1 is MNHEY and CDR2 is SMNVEV (reference sequence). The CDR3 contains 16 residues. V shed 5 bases, J shed 4 bases, and the junction held 10 bases outside the gene matches.

The chain combines TRBV27 with TRBJ1-1; TRBD1 matches 8 bases. V was clipped by 4 bases and J by 3 bases; unmatched bases: 7. CDR3 size: 15 residues. Germline V gene lookup returns CDR1 MNHEY and CDR2 SMNVEV (reference sequence). CDR3 region: CASSSGQGADTEAFF. CDR3 sequence (DNA): TGTGCCAGCAGTTCCGGACAGGGCGCGGACACTGAAGCTTTCTTT.

This clone was seen a handful of times. The chain combines TRBV6-5 with TRBJ1-5; D is unclear. Germline lookup yields CDR1 MNHEY and CDR2 SVGAGI. Trimming cost V 0 bases and J 7 bases, with 13 bases left between them. This CDR3 has 15 amino acids. CDR3 nucleotides: TGTGCCAGCAGTTACTCGAATCGAGGCGAGCAGCCCCAGCATTTT. Its translation: CASSYSNRGEQPQHF.

In this sample, this clone turned up once. DNA for the CDR3: TGTGCCAGCTCAGGGGACAGGGTTGGTGAGCAGTTCTTC. Amino acid sequence: CASSGDRVGEQFF. The chain uses TRBV18 and TRBJ2-1; 9 bases match TRBD1. The CDR3 has 13 amino acids. Germline CDR1 KGHSH, CDR2 LQKENI. Trimming cost V 5 bases and J 9 bases; bases outside gene matches: 5.

This sequence joins TRBV15 and TRBJ2-1; 7 nucleotides line up with TRBD2. The CDR3 totals 16 residues. V lost 0 bases and J lost 5; bases outside the gene matches: 7. CDR1 and CDR2 from the germline V gene are LNHNV and YYDKDF (reference sequence). The CDR3, as DNA: TGTGCCACCAGCAGAGATGTCGGAGGGAGGGACAATGAGCAGTTCTTC. It yields the protein CATSRDVGGRDNEQFF.

J is TRBJ1-4 and V is TRBV10-3, with D possibly matching TRBD1 (6 bases). Germline lookup yields CDR1 ENHRY and CDR2 SYGVKD. The V and J ends lost 5 bases and 9 bases respectively, with 10 bases between them. The CDR3 is 12 residues long. CDR3 coding DNA: TGTGCCATCAGTCAACAGGGACAAAAACTGTTTTTT. Amino acid sequence: CAISQQGQKLFF.

The genes are TRBV5-6 and TRBJ2-5; D perhaps matches TRBD2 (6 bases). This CDR3 spans 13 amino acids. The V end lost 4 bases, the J end lost 5 bases, and 12 bases lay between the germline ends. CDR1 is SGHDT, CDR2 YYEEEE, per germline. This CDR3 reads CASSLPGGETQYF. The CDR3 nucleotides are TGTGCCAGCAGCCTACCCGGAGGGGAGACCCAGTACTTC.

In DNA form, the CDR3 reads TGTGCCAGCAGTTACTACGGCACCGGGGAGCTGTTTTTT. It specifies CASSYYGTGELFF. The V gene is TRBV6-5, the J gene TRBJ2-2; D is unresolved. The germline CDR1 and CDR2 sequences are MNHEY and SVGAGI. The V end was cut by 1 base, the J end by 4 bases, with 4 bases between. CDR3 length: 13 residues.

This chain joins TRBV6-5 and TRBJ1-3, with D unclear. Germline CDR1 reads MNHEY; CDR2 reads SVGAGI. The CDR3 extends over 15 amino acids. V lost 7 bases to trimming and J lost 2 bases, with 15 bases between them. CDR3: CASTSRGGTGNTIYF. The CDR3 DNA reads TGTGCCAGCACCTCGCGGGGAGGTACTGGAAACACCATATATTTT.